A selection of T cell receptor beta chains follows, all from one sample in a study of blood T cell repertoires in COVID-19. Assay: immunoSEQ multiplex PCR; the TCRdb copy retains only in-frame clones and omits some. The sample contains over 150,000 clones, approximately 86% of which appear only once. Sequencing input: peripheral blood. Receptor source: a man aged 55-75 years with COVID-19, enrolled during active disease. Both conserved end residues are part of each CDR3. A D gene is named only where the DNA matches it firmly. Not all rows give a size; the values are once, few, many and, for expanded clones, a class.

cdr3_nt | cdr3_aa | clone_size | v_call | d_call | j_call
TGTGCCAGCAGCCCCAAGGGGGCGCGTACCTATGGCTACACCTTC | CASSPKGARTYGYTF | . | TRBV3-1/TRBV3-2 | TRBD1 | TRBJ1-2
TGTGCCAGCAGTTCCCACGGTTCGGTGAAGACCCAGTACTTC | CASSSHGSVKTQYF | . | TRBV6-2/TRBV6-3 | . | TRBJ2-5
TGCGCCAGCAGCCGGACAGGGAATGTAGACACTGAAGCTTTCTTT | CASSRTGNVDTEAFF | . | TRBV4-3 | TRBD1 | TRBJ1-1
TGTGCCAGCAGCCCCGGACAGGGGAACACTGAAGCTTTCTTT | CASSPGQGNTEAFF | . | TRBV27 | TRBD1 | TRBJ1-1
TGTGCCAGCAGCTTAGCGTACAGGGGGGATTCACCCCTCCACTTT | CASSLAYRGDSPLHF | . | TRBV7-6 | TRBD1 | TRBJ1-6
TGTGCCAGCAGCCTACGGGGGGCCAGGCAGCCCCAGCATTTT | CASSLRGARQPQHF | . | TRBV7-2 | . | TRBJ1-5
TGTGCCAGCAGCTTACCAGTCTCCTACAATGAGCAGTTCTTC | CASSLPVSYNEQFF | . | TRBV5-6 | . | TRBJ2-1
TGTGCTAGCAGCCATAGCAATCAGCCCCAGCATTTT | CASSHSNQPQHF | . | TRBV7-7 | . | TRBJ1-5
TGTGCCAGCAGCTTGCAGGGGGAAAAACTGTTTTTT | CASSLQGEKLFF | . | TRBV7-9 | . | TRBJ1-4
TGCAGCGCTAAAGGGGGAGACCCGAATGAAAAACTGTTTTTT | CSAKGGDPNEKLFF | . | TRBV29-1 | . | TRBJ1-4
TGTGCCAGCAGCTTGGTTAGCGGGATAAATTACGAGCAGTACTTC | CASSLVSGINYEQYF | . | TRBV7-3 | TRBD2 | TRBJ2-7
TGTGCCACCAGCAGACGCGGACAGGAGACAAATGAAAAACTGTTTTTT | CATSRRGQETNEKLFF | . | TRBV15 | TRBD1 | TRBJ1-4
TGTGCCAGCAGCTCGGGACTCGAGAACACTGAAGCTTTCTTT | CASSSGLENTEAFF | once | TRBV7-6 | . | TRBJ1-1
TGTGCCAGCTCAGCGGGGGCAACTAATGAAAAACTGTTTTTT | CASSAGATNEKLFF | . | TRBV18 | . | TRBJ1-4
TGTGCCAGCAGAGGCAGGAGGGATACTGAAGCTTTCTTT | CASRGRRDTEAFF | . | TRBV7-2 | . | TRBJ1-1
TGTGCCAGCAGCGTACGGGGGGCTGCATTAGAGACCCAGTACTTC | CASSVRGAALETQYF | . | TRBV9 | . | TRBJ2-5
TGTGCCAGTAGTATCCCCCTGTCGGGGGGCGATCTGAACACCATATATTTT | CASSIPLSGGDLNTIYF | . | TRBV19 | . | TRBJ1-3
TGTGCCAGCAGTCCGGACAGGGGGGATAATTCACCCCTCCACTTT | CASSPDRGDNSPLHF | . | TRBV6-5 | TRBD1 | TRBJ1-6
TGCGCCAGCAGCACACCCGGGACGGGGGGGGAGACCCAGTACTTC | CASSTPGTGGETQYF | . | TRBV5-1 | TRBD2 | TRBJ2-5
TGTGCCAGCAGCATGACAGGCAATGAAAAACTGTTTTTT | CASSMTGNEKLFF | . | TRBV6-6 | . | TRBJ1-4
TGTGCCAGCAGCCACCTAGCAGCTAATGAAAAACTGTTTTTT | CASSHLAANEKLFF | once | TRBV16 | . | TRBJ1-4
TGTGCCAGCAACCGGGACAGAGGTACTGAAGCTTTCTTT | CASNRDRGTEAFF | . | TRBV5-8 | TRBD1 | TRBJ1-1
TGTGCCAGCAGCCTACTTGGGGGGGTGTATACTTCTGGAAACACCATATATTTT | CASSLLGGVYTSGNTIYF | . | TRBV7-2 | . | TRBJ1-3
TGTGCCAGCAGTCGGGGTTATAGCAATCAGCCCCAGCATTTT | CASSRGYSNQPQHF | . | TRBV5-6 | . | TRBJ1-5
TGCGCCAGCAGCCCCAGGACAGGGACTAACTATGGCTACACCTTC | CASSPRTGTNYGYTF | few | TRBV4-3 | TRBD1 | TRBJ1-2
TGTGCCAGCAGCCCCCGAGCGCAGTCCTCCTACGAGCAGTACTTC | CASSPRAQSSYEQYF | . | TRBV6-2/TRBV6-3 | . | TRBJ2-7
TGTGCCAGCAGCTTGGCGAGCGGGAGATCAGGAAACATTCAGTACTTC | CASSLASGRSGNIQYF | . | TRBV5-4 | TRBD2 | TRBJ2-4
TGCGCCAGCAGCTTGGCGGGACAGCCGACTGAAGCTTTCTTT | CASSLAGQPTEAFF | . | TRBV5-1 | TRBD1 | TRBJ1-1
TGTGCCAGTAGTAAGGGACAGGGGATTTACACCTTC | CASSKGQGIYTF | . | TRBV19 | TRBD1 | TRBJ1-2
TGTGCCAGCAGTGACGAAAAAACCGGGACTCCCCTTAAGTGTGGCTACACCTTC | CASSDEKTGTPLKCGYTF | . | TRBV6-1 | . | TRBJ1-2
TGTGCCAGCAGGGACAGGGGGCGAAGTAACTATGGCTACACCTTC | CASRDRGRSNYGYTF | . | TRBV2 | TRBD1 | TRBJ1-2
TGTGCCAGCAGTTTCATCCCACAGGGTAATAGCAATCAGCCCCAGCATTTT | CASSFIPQGNSNQPQHF | . | TRBV28 | . | TRBJ1-5
TGTGCCAGCAGCCCGACGCAGGGTAATCAGCCCCAGCATTTT | CASSPTQGNQPQHF | . | TRBV11-2 | . | TRBJ1-5
TGTGCCGGTTCAGGGGCAGACACTGAAGCTTTCTTT | CAGSGADTEAFF | . | TRBV2 | . | TRBJ1-1
TGCGCCAGCAGCCAAGGGTCCGGACAGGGGTTCCGGGAGCTGTTTTTT | CASSQGSGQGFRELFF | . | TRBV4-3 | TRBD1 | TRBJ2-2
TGTGCCAGCAGCCAAGACCTGCTATCCAGCACAGATACGCAGTATTTT | CASSQDLLSSTDTQYF | . | TRBV4-2 | . | TRBJ2-3
TGTGCCAGCAAGAGGGACACCAGCACTGGGGAGCTGTTTTTT | CASKRDTSTGELFF | once | TRBV2 | . | TRBJ2-2
TGTGCCAGCAACCCAGGGGAAGGGTATGGCTACACCTTC | CASNPGEGYGYTF | once | TRBV6-5 | . | TRBJ1-2
TGTGCCAGCAGGCCTGGGACAGCCTCTCCGTACTACACCTTC | CASRPGTASPYYTF | . | TRBV6-2/TRBV6-3 | TRBD1 | TRBJ1-2
TGTGCCAGCAGCTTAGGTCCGGGAGGCTCCTACGAGCAGTACTTC | CASSLGPGGSYEQYF | . | TRBV7-9 | TRBD2 | TRBJ2-7
TGTGCCAGTAGTTCAACAGGGGGTTTGGGTCAGCCCCAGCATTTT | CASSSTGGLGQPQHF | . | TRBV19 | TRBD1 | TRBJ1-5
TGTGCCAGCAGCTTAGAGGCAGGTGCAGCCAAAAACATTCAGTACTTC | CASSLEAGAAKNIQYF | . | TRBV7-2 | . | TRBJ2-4
TGTGCCAGCAGTTCCGGGACTAGCGCCTACGAGCAGTACTTC | CASSSGTSAYEQYF | . | TRBV6-5 | TRBD2 | TRBJ2-7
TGTGCCAGCAGTGACCCGGTACTCCACCAGCCCCAGCATTTT | CASSDPVLHQPQHF | . | TRBV6-4 | . | TRBJ1-5
TGTGCCAGTAAATACTCACAGGGGACCGGGGAGCTGTTTTTT | CASKYSQGTGELFF | . | TRBV2 | TRBD1 | TRBJ2-2
TGTGCCAGCAGCTCCCCCTTAGAGAACACTGAAGCTTTCTTT | CASSSPLENTEAFF | . | TRBV11-2 | . | TRBJ1-1
TGTGCCAGCTCTGAGCGGAGTTCGTGGGACAGGGGGCTAAGTGGGGCCTACGAGCAGTACTTC | CASSERSSWDRGLSGAYEQYF | . | TRBV2 | TRBD1 | TRBJ2-7